These 7 T cell receptor beta chains share one sample of origin, sequenced in a study of low-dose radiotherapy and immunotherapy resistance in tumors (dated by TCRdb to between 2021 and 2022). The sample's time point label, decoded: before trial treatment. Sequenced using an Illumina HiSeq 2500. First-strand cDNA was synthesized with Superscript III and a set of TRAV- and TRBV-specific primers, covering both TCRalpha and TCRbeta chains. TCRs were amplified with Phusion for approximately 19 PCR cycles using a constant-region primer together with the adapter attached to the V primers. Through fastp at Q25 and MiXCR, TCRdb rebuilt clones from the public reads, retaining in-frame beta chains. Each CDR3 protein gets just one entry, which takes the most common genes and DNA from the rows behind it. This sample comprises about 39,000 distinct CDR3 sequences, roughly 28% of them detected only once. About 3.9% of the sample is held by the ten biggest clonotypes.

The sample consisted of PBMCs, taken before treatment. The receptors stem from a male donor with gallbladder cancer.

There are many counts of this clonotype. The rearrangement uses TRBV6-2 or TRBV6-3 and TRBJ2-7; D remains ambiguous. The CDR3 totals 14 residues. From germline, CDR1 is MNHEY and CDR2 SVGEGT. V dropped 6 bases and J dropped 4 bases, with 16 bases sitting between them. The CDR3 bases are TGTGCCAGCAGACCAAACATTGGAACTTACGAGCAGTACTTC. It specifies CASRPNIGTYEQYF.

The table lists this clonotype with many counts. This sequence joins TRBV11-3 and TRBJ2-3; 7 positions agree with TRBD2. V was pared by 1 base and J by 0 bases, with 10 bases of the junction left unmatched. The CDR3 contains 18 residues. Per germline, CDR1 SGHNT and CDR2 YENEEA. CDR3 sequence reads: CASSLAPFGAGSTDTQYF. CDR3 DNA: TGTGCCAGCAGCTTAGCCCCCTTTGGAGCGGGGAGCACAGATACGCAGTATTTT.

As regards this clonotype: A single base is all that separates this from a far larger clone, so a read error is likely. The V gene is TRBV20-1, the J gene TRBJ2-5; the D gene is possibly TRBD2 (5 bases). V was cut by 2 bases and J by 11 bases, with 18 bases left in between. Looked up from germline, CDR1 is DFQATT and CDR2 is SNEGSKA (reference sequence). CDR3 length: 13 amino acids. The CDR3 region is CSARRGGYNEQYF. As DNA, the CDR3 is TGCAGTGCTAGACGGGGTGGCTACAATGAGCAGTACTTC.

V usage is TRBV3-1 and J usage is TRBJ2-2, with TRBD2 identical over 9 bases. The CDR3 runs 14 residues. The V segment lost 4 bases and the J segment 13 bases; nucleotides outside the gene matches: 10. Germline V gives CDR1 LGHDT, CDR2 YNNKEL (reference sequence). DNA for the CDR3: TGTGCCAGCAGCCCGCCCATAGCGGGAGCCGGGCTGTTTTTT. This gives the protein CASSPPIAGAGLFF.

This clonotype has at least ten counts. The chain couples TRBV2 to TRBJ2-1; no definite D call. Germline CDR1 is SNHLY and CDR2 is FYNNEI. The V end lost 4 bases, the J end lost 2 bases, and 9 bases lay between the germline ends. CDR3 length equals 14 residues. The CDR3 DNA follows: TGTGCCAGCAGTGTAGCAAGCACCTACAATGAGCAGTTCTTC. This translates into CASSVASTYNEQFF.

This clonotype was picked up many times. This chain joins TRBV20-1 and TRBJ2-2; 8 bases are a match to TRBD2. Unmatched junction bases numbered 14, after V lost 1 base and J lost 4 bases. The CDR3 covers 18 residues. CDR1 is DFQATT and CDR2 is SNEGSKA in the germline V gene (reference sequence). CDR3 bases: TGCAGTGCTAGAGTTTCGGGAGGGCCTGGAGCGGGCACCGGGGAGCTGTTTTTT. This codes for CSARVSGGPGAGTGELFF.

The chain recombines TRBV11-2 with TRBJ1-3; TRBD1 is a possible D gene (6 bases). V was cut by 6 bases and J by 9 bases, with 24 bases left in between. Germline V gene data show CDR1 as SGHAT and CDR2 as FQNNGV. The CDR3 is 16 residues long. The CDR3: CASRRGEGSGNTTIYF. For the CDR3, the DNA is TGTGCCAGCAGGAGGGGGGAAGGCTCTGGAAACACCACCATATATTTT.